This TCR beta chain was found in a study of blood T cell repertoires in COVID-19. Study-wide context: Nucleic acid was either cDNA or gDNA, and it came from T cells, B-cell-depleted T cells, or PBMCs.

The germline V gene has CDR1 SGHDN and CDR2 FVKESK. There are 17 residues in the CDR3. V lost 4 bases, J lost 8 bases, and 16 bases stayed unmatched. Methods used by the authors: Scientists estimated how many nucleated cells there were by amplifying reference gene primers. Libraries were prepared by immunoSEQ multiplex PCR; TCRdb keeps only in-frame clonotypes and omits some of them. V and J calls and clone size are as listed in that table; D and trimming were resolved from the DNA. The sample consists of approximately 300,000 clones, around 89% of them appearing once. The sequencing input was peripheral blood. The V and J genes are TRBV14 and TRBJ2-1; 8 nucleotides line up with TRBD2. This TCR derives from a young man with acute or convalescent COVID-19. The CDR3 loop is CASSPRRGSGGGDEQFF. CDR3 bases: TGTGCCAGCAGCCCCCGACGGGGCAGCGGGGGCGGGGATGAGCAGTTCTTC. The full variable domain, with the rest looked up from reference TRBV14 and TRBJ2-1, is EAGVTQFPSHSVIEKGQTVTLRCDPISGHDNLYWYRRVMGKEIKFLLHFVKESKQDESGMPNNRFLAERTGGTYSTLKVQPAELEDSGVYFCASSPRRGSGGGDEQFFGPGTRLTVL.